The T cell receptor beta chain described here comes from a study of memory CD4+ T cells and cytomegalovirus serostatus. Trimming pared 1 base from V and 6 bases from J, leaving 10 bases between. Germline CDR1 reads MDHEN; CDR2 reads SYDVKM. The CDR3 covers 14 residues. The sort gate was single viable CD3+CD4+CD8-CD45RO+ cells for memory CD4+ T cells. The authors' processing: After removing out-of-frame reads, 2.3 million or so distinct TCRbeta sequences remained. Libraries were prepared by immunoSEQ multiplex PCR; TCRdb keeps only in-frame clonotypes and omits some of them. Clonal size and the V and J genes are those of that table, whereas D and trimming came from the DNA. This table has around 63,000 clones, about 80% appearing once. This clone has more than one count but fewer than ten.

This clonotype originated in an adult in good health and CMV-seropositive. Sequencing was performed on memory CD4+ T cells from blood. The rearrangement joins TRBV28 to TRBJ1-5, with D possibly TRBD1 on 5 matching bases. The CDR3 loop reads CASSLYQGLQPQHF. The DNA of the CDR3 is TGTGCCAGCAGTTTATATCAGGGCCTTCAGCCCCAGCATTTT.